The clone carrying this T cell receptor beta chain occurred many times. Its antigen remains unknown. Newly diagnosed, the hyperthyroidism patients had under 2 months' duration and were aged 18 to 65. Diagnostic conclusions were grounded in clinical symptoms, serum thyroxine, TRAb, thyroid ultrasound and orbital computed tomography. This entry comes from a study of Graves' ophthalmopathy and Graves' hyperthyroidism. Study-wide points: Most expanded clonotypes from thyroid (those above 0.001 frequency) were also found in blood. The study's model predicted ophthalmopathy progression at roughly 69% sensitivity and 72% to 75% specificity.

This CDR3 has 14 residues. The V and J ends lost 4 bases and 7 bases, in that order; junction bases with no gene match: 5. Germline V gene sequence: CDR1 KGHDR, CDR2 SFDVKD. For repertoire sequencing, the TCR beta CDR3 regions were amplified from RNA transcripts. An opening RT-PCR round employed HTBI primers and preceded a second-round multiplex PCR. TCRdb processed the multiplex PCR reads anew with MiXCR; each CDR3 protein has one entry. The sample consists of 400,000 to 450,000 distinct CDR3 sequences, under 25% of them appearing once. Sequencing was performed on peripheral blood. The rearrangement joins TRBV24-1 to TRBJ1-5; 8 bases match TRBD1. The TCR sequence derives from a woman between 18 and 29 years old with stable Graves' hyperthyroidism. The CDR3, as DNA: TGTGCCACCAGTGAGCCAGGGGACAGGCAGCCCCAGCATTTT. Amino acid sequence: CATSEPGDRQPQHF.